This entry concerns a single T cell receptor beta chain. This entry comes from a study of blood T cell repertoires in COVID-19. Study at large: PBMCs, B-cell-depleted T cells, or T cells provided the cDNA or gDNA that made up the material.

In the source study's methods: The assay estimated nucleated cells by amplifying reference gene primers. The table came from immunoSEQ multiplex PCR; TCRdb's copy has only in-frame clones and leaves some out. Clone size and the V and J calls come from that table; the DNA yielded D and trimming. Of 55,000 or so clones in the sample, approximately 86% were seen once. The TCR comes from a man aged 35-49 years with COVID-19, enrolled during active disease. Sequencing input: peripheral blood.

The DNA for the CDR3 is TGTGCCAGAAGCTTCGGCACTGAAGCTTTCTTT. It specifies CARSFGTEAFF. The chain joins TRBV5-3 to TRBJ1-1; D is ambiguous. TRBV5-3 is an ORF; its function is uncertain. V lost 2 bases to trimming and J lost 4 bases, with 3 bases between them. CDR3 length equals 11 residues.